Here is one T cell receptor (beta chain) with its context. Its antigen target is currently unknown. Base qualities are missing; no much larger clone stands one base away. This record belongs to a study of T-cell memory formation after mild COVID-19 (dated by TCRdb to 2020 to 2023). As for the study more broadly: TCR sequence clusters from the two donors were found to be largely donor specific. In a couple of donors, T-cell clones that expanded and contracted after mild COVID-19 were followed by sequencing TCRalpha and TCRbeta repertoires longitudinally. The cohort comprised two young, previously healthy adult volunteers, one female and one male. What the authors observed across the whole study: The detection of some responding clones in pre-infection memory suggests that pre-existing cross-reactive memory T cells joined the SARS-CoV-2 response. Contracting CD4+ clones were located mainly in the CM and EM memory subsets, whereas CD8+ clones were found to be enriched in EMRA. The study covered only a couple of mild cases, and larger cohorts including severe cases with pre-infection samples were considered necessary. Balanced CD4/CD8 phenotypes were observed for clones contracting from day 15 to 85, whereas a bias towards CD4+ was observed for a second wave of clones expanding from day 15 to 37. Whether the second-wave clones peaking on day 37 were SARS-CoV-2 specific was not confirmed.

Sequencing relied on an Illumina NovaSeq 6000. cDNA libraries for TCRalpha and TCRbeta were prepared by 5'RACE using constant-segment primers, with sample barcodes and unique molecular identifiers added. Trizol reagent was used to extract RNA from every sample. Amplification of the libraries took two PCR steps, and the second step added a second sample barcode plus Illumina TruSeq adapters. Sequencing of the libraries was done on an Illumina NovaSeq, producing 2 x 150 bp paired-end reads. Under the source paper's analysis protocol: The reads were demultiplexed and collapsed into UMI-guided consensus sequences using migec v1.2.7. Using mixcr v2.1.11, UMI consensuses were aligned to TRA and TRB V and J templates and then assembled into clonotypes. A clonotype was counted as expanded or contracted only when both edgeR and NoisET called the clonotype significant, with the noise models trained on biological replicates. For edgeR calls, the thresholds were a false discovery rate-adjusted p below 0.01 and a log2 fold-change of 1. As an exploratory analysis of dynamics, max-normalized trajectories of the 1000 most abundant clonotypes were examined with PCA combined with hierarchical clustering. The CD4 or CD8 phenotype of responding clones was assigned using the separately sequenced CD4+ and CD8+ repertoires. TCRdb itself trimmed the public reads at Q25 with fastp, ran MiXCR and retained productive beta chains. When rows share a CDR3 protein, they turn into one entry using the most common DNA and genes. The V and J calls and clone size come from TCRdb's table, not from the authors' own analysis. The sample data list roughly 400,000 distinct CDR3 sequences, and around 24% of these were observed just once. The top ten hold 8.5% to 10% of the sample.

The CDR3 sequence holds 14 residues, the cysteine and phenylalanine included. Just CDR3 DNA is preserved here, 42 bases in frame from base 1. Compared with germline, V lacks 7 bases and J lacks 0 bases; bases without a gene match: 7. Per the germline V gene (reference sequence), GTSNPN is the CDR1 and SVGIG is the CDR2. PBMCs were isolated by Ficoll-Paque density gradient centrifugation. This receptor chain uses TRBV30 and TRBJ2-7; 9 bases in the junction line up with TRBD2. Sequenced material: PBMCs or a T cell subset sorted from them (not recorded which). The sequence came from an adult woman who had mild COVID-19 (a few samples of this study predate the infection). The sample titles of this study are shuffled in the database, so cell type and time point are left out; the donor was told from shared clones. The DNA reads TGTGCCTCGGTAGCGGGGGCGAGCTCCTACGAGCAGTACTTC. Its protein product is CASVAGASSYEQYF.